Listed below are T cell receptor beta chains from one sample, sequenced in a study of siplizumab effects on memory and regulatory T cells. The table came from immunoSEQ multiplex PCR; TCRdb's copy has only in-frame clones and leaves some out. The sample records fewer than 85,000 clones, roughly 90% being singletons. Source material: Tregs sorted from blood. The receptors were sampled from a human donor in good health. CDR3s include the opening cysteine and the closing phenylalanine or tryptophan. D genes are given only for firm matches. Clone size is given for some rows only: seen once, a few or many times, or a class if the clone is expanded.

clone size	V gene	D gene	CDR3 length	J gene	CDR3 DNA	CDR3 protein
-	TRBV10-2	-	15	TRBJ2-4	TGCGCCAGCAGGAAACCGGGACTAGCCAAAAACATTCAGTACTTC	CASRKPGLAKNIQYF
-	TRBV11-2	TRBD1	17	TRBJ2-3	TGTGCCAGCAGCTTAGGGACCGGACAGGGGGGCACAGATACGCAGTATTTT	CASSLGTGQGGTDTQYF
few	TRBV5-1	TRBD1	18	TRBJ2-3	TGCGCCAGCAGCCCGAGGGGACAGGGATACCTCGGCACAGATACGCAGTATTTT	CASSPRGQGYLGTDTQYF
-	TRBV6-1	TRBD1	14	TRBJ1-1	TGTGCCAGCAGTAACCAGGGGGGGGACACTGAAGCTTTCTTT	CASSNQGGDTEAFF
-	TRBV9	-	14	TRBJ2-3	TGTGCCAGCAGCTCCCCGAGGGGGGCAGATACGCAGTATTTT	CASSSPRGADTQYF
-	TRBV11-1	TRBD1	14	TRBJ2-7	TGTGCCAGCAGCTTATACAGGGGGTTGTACGAGCAGTACTTC	CASSLYRGLYEQYF
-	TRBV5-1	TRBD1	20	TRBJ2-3	TGCGCCAGCAGCTATTCACATGGGACAGGGGGCTCTGCTAGCACAGATACGCAGTATTTT	CASSYSHGTGGSASTDTQYF
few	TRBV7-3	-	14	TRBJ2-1	TGTGCCAGCAGCTCTACAGGGAGCATCAATGAGCAGTTCTTC	CASSSTGSINEQFF
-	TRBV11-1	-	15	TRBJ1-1	TGTGCCAGCAGGTTTTCGGAGGGAACGACCACTGAAGCTTTCTTT	CASRFSEGTTTEAFF
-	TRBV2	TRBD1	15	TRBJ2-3	TGTGCCAGCAGGGGTCGGGACAGGGGAGGGGGTACGCAGTATTTT	CASRGRDRGGGTQYF
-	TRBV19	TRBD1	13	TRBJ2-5	TGTGCCAGTAGTATTAACAGGGGAGAGACCCAGTACTTC	CASSINRGETQYF
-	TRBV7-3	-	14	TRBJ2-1	TGTGCCAGCAGCTTCTCTGGCGGGGACAATGAGCAGTTCTTC	CASSFSGGDNEQFF
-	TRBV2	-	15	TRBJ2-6	TGTGCCAGCAGTGGGGCCAGCTCTGGGGCCAACGTCCTGACTTTC	CASSGASSGANVLTF
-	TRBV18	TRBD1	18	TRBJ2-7	TGTGCCAGCTCCCTCCAAGGGGACAGAGCATCTTTTTCCTACGAGCAGTACTTC	CASSLQGDRASFSYEQYF
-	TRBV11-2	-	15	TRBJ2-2	TGTGCCAGCAGCTTAGTCTCCTTGAACACCGGGGAGCTGTTTTTT	CASSLVSLNTGELFF
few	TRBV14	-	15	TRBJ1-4	TGTGCCAGCAGCCTGTCCGGGGTGCGTAATGAAAAACTGTTTTTT	CASSLSGVRNEKLFF
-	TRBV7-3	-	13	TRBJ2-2	TGTGCCAGCAGCTCCTCGTGGGGCGGGGAGCTGTTTTTT	CASSSSWGGELFF
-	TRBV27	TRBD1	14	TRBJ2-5	TGTGCCAGCAGTTTGGACAGGGGGCGAGAGACCCAGTACTTC	CASSLDRGRETQYF
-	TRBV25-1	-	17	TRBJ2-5	TGTGCCAGCAGTGAATATCGGGTAGCTAGGGGAATAGAGACCCAGTACTTC	CASSEYRVARGIETQYF
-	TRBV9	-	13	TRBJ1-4	TGTGCCAGCAACACCGGAACTAATGAAAAACTGTTTTTT	CASNTGTNEKLFF
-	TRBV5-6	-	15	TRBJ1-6	TGTGCCAGCAGTCGAGGGTTCTCCTATAATTCACCCCTCCACTTT	CASSRGFSYNSPLHF
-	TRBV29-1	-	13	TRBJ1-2	TGCATGACGAACGTGGGGCCAATGGGAGGCTACACCTTC	CMTNVGPMGGYTF
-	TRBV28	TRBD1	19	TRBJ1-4	TGTGCCAGCAGTTTATGGCTGGACAGGGGTCCCGCAACTAATGAAAAACTGTTTTTT	CASSLWLDRGPATNEKLFF
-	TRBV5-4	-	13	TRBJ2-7	TGTGCCAGCAGCCCCCCCAACTCCTACGAGCAGTACTTC	CASSPPNSYEQYF
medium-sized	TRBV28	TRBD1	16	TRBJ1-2	TGTGCCAGCAAACGGGACAGGTTTGGCCCGGGGTATGGCTACACCTTC	CASKRDRFGPGYGYTF
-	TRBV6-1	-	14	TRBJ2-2	TGTGCCAGCCACACAGCATTAAACACCGGGGAGCTGTTTTTT	CASHTALNTGELFF
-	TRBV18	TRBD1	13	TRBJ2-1	TGTGCCAGCTCAATCACAGGGGAACCTGAGCGGTTCTTC	CASSITGEPERFF
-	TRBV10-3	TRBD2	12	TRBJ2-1	TGTGCCGCTGGGGGGGGGTTTGGTGAGCAGTTCTTC	CAAGGGFGEQFF
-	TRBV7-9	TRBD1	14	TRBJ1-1	TGTGCCAGCAGATACCAGGGGGCCGGCACTGAAGCTTTCTTT	CASRYQGAGTEAFF
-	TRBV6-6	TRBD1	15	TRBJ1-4	TGTGCCAGCAGGGACAGGGTGAAGACTAATGAAAAACTGTTTTTT	CASRDRVKTNEKLFF
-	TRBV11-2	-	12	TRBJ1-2	TGTGCCAGCAGCTTAGAGGTGGAAGGCTACACCTTC	CASSLEVEGYTF
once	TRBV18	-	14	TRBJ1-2	TGTGCCAGCTCACCCGTGAGGGGTATCTATGGCTACACCTTC	CASSPVRGIYGYTF
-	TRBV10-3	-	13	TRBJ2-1	TGTGCCATCAGAGATAGCTCCTACAATGAGCAGTTCTTC	CAIRDSSYNEQFF
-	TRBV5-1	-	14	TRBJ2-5	TGCGCCAGCAGCTTGGATGAGGGGTTGGCCACCCAGTACTTC	CASSLDEGLATQYF
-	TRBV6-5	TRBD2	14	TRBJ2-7	TGTGCCAGCAGGACGACTAGCGGGGTCTACGAGCAGTACTTC	CASRTTSGVYEQYF
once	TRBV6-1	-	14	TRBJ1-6	TGTGCCACCTCGTTGGAGCCGTCGAATTCACCCCTCCACTTT	CATSLEPSNSPLHF
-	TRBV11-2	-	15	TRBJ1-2	TGTGCCAGCAGTCTAGGCACTTTTAAACGAAATGGCTACACCTTC	CASSLGTFKRNGYTF
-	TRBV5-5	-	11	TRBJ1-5	TGTGCCAGGTGCAGGGACCAGCCCCAGCATTTT	CARCRDQPQHF
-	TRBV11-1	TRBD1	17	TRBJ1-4	TGTGCCAGCAGCTCCACGTGGACAGGTTTTTATAATGAAAAACTGTTTTTT	CASSSTWTGFYNEKLFF
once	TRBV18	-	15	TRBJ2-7	TGTGCCAGCTCACCAATGGCAGGGCTTCCCTACGAGCAGTACTTC	CASSPMAGLPYEQYF
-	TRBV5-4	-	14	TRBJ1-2	TGTGCCAGCAGCTTGCCCTCCGCCAGGGAAGGCTACACCTTC	CASSLPSAREGYTF